The entry that follows covers one T cell receptor (beta chain) sequence. What it binds is unknown. This sample was taken from a study of early T cells in non-severe SARS-CoV-2 infection. Study summary: It was bulk RNA from unsorted whole blood that was sequenced, and the chains were unpaired. Study findings and constraints: VDJdb matches were skewed toward anti-spike CD8 T cell responses.

Unique molecular identifiers were added to individual cDNA molecules. TCRdb ran MiXCR on the 5' RACE reads and lists one entry per CDR3 protein. The sample carries tens of thousands of distinct CDR3 sequences, around 9.1% recorded once. Sample: whole blood, taken at baseline. The TCR sequence derives from an adult who was a healthcare worker with PCR-confirmed SARS-CoV-2 infection or an uninfected control (not recorded which).

CDR3 loop: CASSAGTGGRGTQYF. As DNA, the CDR3 is TGTGCCAGCAGCGCCGGGACAGGGGGTCGAGGGACCCAGTACTTC. The V and J genes are TRBV27 and TRBJ2-5, with 11 bases that match TRBD1. The germline CDR1 and CDR2 sequences are MNHEY and SMNVEV (reference sequence). The CDR3 contains 15 residues. The trim removed 6 bases at V and 7 bases at J, leaving 10 bases unmatched.